This T cell receptor (beta chain) was observed in a study of blood T cell repertoires in COVID-19. Study-level information: T cells, B-cell-depleted T cells, or PBMCs supplied cDNA or gDNA.

In terms of age and location, participants ranged from roughly 18 to 90 years and lived in about two dozen US areas. Self-reported history from a screening survey and questionnaire set each donor's cohort. The V gene end was trimmed by 3 bases and the J gene end by 4 bases; junction bases not matched to a gene: 12. Germline CDR1 is DFQATT and CDR2 is SNEGSKA (reference sequence). This CDR3 has 17 residues. The table came from immunoSEQ multiplex PCR; TCRdb's copy has only in-frame clones and leaves some out. The repertoire holds nearly 250,000 clones, with 75% to 85% as singletons. Material: PBMCs or T cells enriched from blood (not recorded which). The origin of this receptor is a woman aged 45-60 years with acute COVID-19. This sequence joins TRBV20-1 and TRBJ1-2; 12 bases match TRBD1. CDR3 sequence (DNA): TGCAGTGCTAGTGCTCCGGGACAGGGGGCTGGATCCTATGGCTACACCTTC. Its translation: CSASAPGQGAGSYGYTF.